The 26 T cell receptor beta chains in this list originate from one sample, sequenced in a study of identical twins. TCRdb independently ran MiXCR on the 5' RACE reads; one entry per CDR3 protein. Of 550,000 to 700,000 distinct CDR3 sequences listed, 9.6% were seen once; the top ten hold 2.5% to 3.5%. In addition, the sample was reused for a study of yellow fever vaccine responses in identical twins.

The specimen was PBMCs. Every receptor here comes from a woman aged 18-29 years in good health.

This clonotype was seen more than once but under ten times. The chain is built from TRBV10-3 and TRBJ1-5; D is perhaps TRBD1 (5 bases). V was clipped by 11 bases and J by 4 bases, with 12 bases between them. There are 12 residues in the CDR3. The V gene's germline CDR1 is ENHRY and CDR2 SYGVKD. CDR3 sequence reads: CAARDVNQPQHF. CDR3 DNA: TGTGCCGCTCGGGACGTTAATCAGCCCCAGCATTTT.

This clonotype was seen at least ten times. The chain couples TRBV7-9 to TRBJ2-3, with D possibly TRBD2 on 5 matching bases. In germline, CDR1 is SEHNR, CDR2 FQNEAQ (reference sequence). The CDR3 covers 16 residues. Deletions cut 3 bases from V and 0 bases from J, with 13 bases between. CDR3 in amino acids: CASSLDWTDSTDTQYF. DNA of the CDR3: TGTGCCAGCAGCTTGGACTGGACCGATAGCACAGATACGCAGTATTTT.

The chain recombines TRBV21-1 with TRBJ2-7; TRBD1 is taken as the D call from the table, unchecked against the DNA. TRBV21-1 is classified as a pseudogene. This CDR3 comprises 16 residues. The CDR3 sequence: CASSQGGRGPSYEQYF. The CDR3 DNA follows: TGTGCCAGCAGCCAGGGGGGCCGGGGGCCGTCCTACGAGCAGTACTTC.

The chain is built from TRBV2 and TRBJ2-7; 10 nucleotides line up with TRBD1. V shed 6 bases, J shed 2 bases, and the junction held 10 bases outside the gene matches. Germline lookup yields CDR1 SNHLY and CDR2 FYNNEI. The CDR3 is 16 amino acids. The CDR3 region has the DNA TGTGCCAGCAGCTTAAATTCGGACAGGGGGACCTACGAGCAGTACTTC. Translation: CASSLNSDRGTYEQYF.

V is TRBV18 and J is TRBJ1-1; D is ambiguous. V was clipped by 3 bases and J by 10 bases, with 15 bases between them. From germline, CDR1 is KGHSH and CDR2 LQKENI. The CDR3 is made up of 13 amino acids. The CDR3 sequence: CASSPTVELRAFF. The DNA of the CDR3 is TGTGCCAGCTCACCGACCGTCGAGCTCCGAGCTTTCTTT.

This rearrangement joins TRBV5-1 to TRBJ2-5; 7 nucleotides agree with TRBD1. This CDR3 is built from 15 residues. Germline V CDR1 and CDR2: SGHRS, YFSETQ. V shed 4 bases and J 1 base; nucleotides not matched to a gene: 7. The CDR3 protein is CASSKDTGVQETQYF. The CDR3, as DNA: TGCGCCAGCAGCAAGGATACAGGGGTCCAAGAGACCCAGTACTTC.

The chain recombines TRBV5-1 with TRBJ2-1; 7 positions agree with TRBD2. V trimming: 1 base; J trimming: 3 bases; junction bases outside the gene matches: 7. CDR1 and CDR2 from the germline V gene are SGHRS and YFSETQ. The CDR3 is made up of 16 amino acids. The CDR3 DNA reads as TGCGCCAGCAGCTTGTCCCCGACTAGCTACTACAATGAGCAGTTCTTC. Protein: CASSLSPTSYYNEQFF.

This clonotype occurred many times. CDR3: CASSQEVTSGYNEQFF. The CDR3 nucleotides read TGTGCCAGCAGCCAAGAAGTGACTAGCGGTTACAATGAGCAGTTCTTC. V gene TRBV3-1 combines with J gene TRBJ2-1, with 9 bases identical to TRBD2. Germline lookup yields CDR1 LGHDT and CDR2 YNNKEL (reference sequence). V lost 0 bases and J lost 4; bases outside the gene matches: 4. CDR3 size: 16 residues.

Written as DNA, the CDR3 is TGTGCCAGCAGCCAAGAGTCCCCGTTCGATGAGCAGTTCTTC. It codes for CASSQESPFDEQFF. The rearrangement links TRBV7-9 to TRBJ2-1; no firm D call. Germline V gives CDR1 SEHNR, CDR2 FQNEAQ (reference sequence). V lost 5 bases and J 8 bases, leaving 16 bases between the germline ends. There are 14 residues in the CDR3.

J is TRBJ1-2 and V is TRBV7-2; D possibly corresponds to TRBD1 (5 bases). Germline CDR1 SGHTA, CDR2 FQGNSA. The CDR3 length is 15 residues. V was cut by 1 base and J by 4 bases, with 13 bases left in between. The CDR3 loop is CASSLGLGEGYGYTF. As DNA, the CDR3 is TGTGCCAGCAGCTTAGGGCTGGGGGAAGGCTATGGCTACACCTTC.

This clonotype was detected a few times. The chain carries TRBV12-3 or TRBV12-4 and TRBJ2-7, with no clear D. V was pared by 3 bases and J by 7 bases, with 16 bases between. The CDR3 contains 14 residues. The CDR3 sequence: CASSLSQNLGEQYF. In nucleotides, the CDR3 is TGTGCCAGCAGTTTGTCGCAGAATCTTGGGGAGCAGTACTTC.

V gene TRBV7-2 combines with J gene TRBJ2-1, with TRBD1 identical over 7 bases. This CDR3 is 15 amino acids long. V lost 5 bases, J lost 3 bases, and 7 bases stayed unmatched. Looked up from germline, CDR1 is SGHTA and CDR2 is FQGNSA. CDR3 sequence reads: CASSTRQGFYNEQFF. CDR3 DNA: TGTGCCAGCAGCACCCGACAGGGCTTCTACAATGAGCAGTTCTTC. The entire variable domain, with the rest obtained from reference TRBV7-2 and TRBJ2-1, is as follows: GAGVSQSPSNKVTEKGKDVELRCDPISGHTALYWYRQSLGQGLEFLIYFQGNSAPDKSGLPSDRFSAERTGGSVSTLTIQRTQQEDSAVYLCASSTRQGFYNEQFFGPGTRLTVL.

The sample holds many counts of this clonotype. The chain has TRBV5-1 and TRBJ2-1, with D possibly being TRBD2 (6 bases). Between the trimmed V and J ends, which lost 4 bases and 5 bases, there was a span of 19 bases. Germline-derived CDR1 and CDR2 are SGHRS and YFSETQ. This CDR3 has 16 amino acids. The CDR3 sequence is CASSLHTGTPNNEQFF. The CDR3 DNA is TGCGCCAGCAGCCTACACACCGGGACTCCCAACAATGAGCAGTTCTTC.

The V gene is TRBV14, the J gene TRBJ2-5; D is ambiguous. The CDR3 totals 11 residues. Trimming left V 3 bases short and J 8 bases short, with 7 bases between. The germline V gene encodes CDR1 SGHDN and CDR2 FVKESK. The CDR3 loop is CASSQANTQYF. The CDR3 DNA sequence: TGTGCCAGCAGCCAGGCGAACACCCAGTACTTC.

This clonotype has ten or more counts. DNA for the CDR3: TGCGCCAGCAGCTTGATACAGGGGGGATACAATGAGCAGTTCTTC. This translates into CASSLIQGGYNEQFF. The chain joins TRBV5-1 to TRBJ2-1, with 8 bases that match TRBD1. Per germline, CDR1 SGHRS and CDR2 YFSETQ. The CDR3 contains 15 residues. Trimming removed 1 base from V and 4 bases from J; junction bases left unmatched: 4.

This clonotype was seen more than once but under ten times. V and J are TRBV5-5 and TRBJ1-6, with 7 bases identical to TRBD1. This CDR3 is built from 15 residues. With 4 bases clipped from V and 16 bases from J, the junction kept 17 bases outside the gene matches. Germline V gene data show CDR1 as SGHKS and CDR2 as YYEKEE (reference sequence). CDR3 nucleotides: TGTGCCAGCAGCCTCCTCCGGGACAGCGAGCAACGGCTCCACTTT. Residues: CASSLLRDSEQRLHF. The full variable domain, its missing parts supplied by reference TRBV5-5 and TRBJ1-6, is DAGVTQSPTHLIKTRGQQVTLRCSPISGHKSVSWYQQVLGQGPQFIFQYYEKEERGRGNFPDRFSARQFPNYSSELNVNALLLGDSALYLCASSLLRDSEQRLHFGNGTRLTVT.

This sequence joins TRBV18 and TRBJ1-1, with D tentatively TRBD1 (6 bases). From germline, CDR1 is KGHSH and CDR2 LQKENI. V gave up 6 bases and J gave up 4 bases, with 24 bases separating them. The CDR3 runs to 17 residues. DNA for the CDR3: TGTGCCAGCTCCTCGATTATAACAGGGTTTAGCTCCACTGAAGCTTTCTTT. Translating gives CASSSIITGFSSTEAFF.

The CDR3 sequence: CASRRGQGPYEQYF. For the CDR3, the DNA is TGTGCCAGCAGAAGGGGACAGGGACCCTACGAGCAGTACTTC. The V call is TRBV12-3 or TRBV12-4, the J call TRBJ2-7; the match to TRBD1 covers 9 bases. CDR3 length: 14 amino acids. Trimming cost V 6 bases and J 2 bases; bases outside gene matches: 5.

This clonotype was seen a few times. For the CDR3, the DNA is TGTGCCAGCAGTCGCCCTGAAGGCGTGGGCAATCAGCCCCAGCATTTT. It translates to CASSRPEGVGNQPQHF. The chain couples TRBV12-3 or TRBV12-4 to TRBJ1-5; no clear D gene. The V end was cut by 5 bases, the J end by 2 bases, with 16 bases between. CDR3 length equals 16 residues.

This clonotype was seen many times. The chain recombines TRBV7-9 with TRBJ2-3, with 7 bases fitting TRBD1. With 3 bases clipped from V and 2 bases from J, the junction kept 8 bases outside the gene matches. The CDR3 is 16 amino acids. Germline V gene data show CDR1 as SEHNR and CDR2 as FQNEAQ (reference sequence). CDR3 nucleotides: TGTGCCAGCAGCTTCCGGGACAGCCAAAACACAGATACGCAGTATTTT. Its protein product is CASSFRDSQNTDTQYF. The variable domain in full, completed from reference TRBV7-9 and TRBJ2-3, reads DTGVSQNPRHKITKRGQNVTFRCDPISEHNRLYWYRQTLGQGPEFLTYFQNEAQLEKSRLLSDRFSAERPKGSFSTLEIQRTEQGDSAMYLCASSFRDSQNTDTQYFGPGTRLTVL.

This clonotype was observed a handful of times. The rearrangement links TRBV11-2 to TRBJ2-5; D uncertain. Germline assignment: CDR1 SGHAT and CDR2 FQNNGV. The CDR3 contains 14 residues. V was pared by 5 bases and J by 2 bases, with 12 bases between. CDR3 bases: TGTGCCAGCAGCCCTAGGGCACGGCAAGAGACCCAGTACTTC. This codes for CASSPRARQETQYF. The full variable domain, in which reference TRBV11-2 and TRBJ2-5 provide the parts outside the CDR3, is EAGVAQSPRYKIIEKRQSVAFWCNPISGHATLYWYQQILGQGPKLLIQFQNNGVVDDSQLPKDRFSAERLKGVDSTLKIQPAKLEDSAVYLCASSPRARQETQYFGPGTRLLVL.

In this sample, this clonotype turned up many times. The chain combines TRBV30 with TRBJ2-7, with D possibly TRBD1 on 6 matching bases. Germline-derived CDR1 and CDR2 are GTSNPN and SVGIG (reference sequence). This CDR3 is 14 amino acids long. The V gene lost 0 bases and the J gene lost 2 bases, with 11 bases spanning the gap. The CDR3 protein is CAWSVQDRPYEQYF. The CDR3 region has the DNA TGTGCCTGGAGTGTACAGGACAGACCCTACGAGCAGTACTTC.

This clonotype was picked up a small number of times. The V call is TRBV28, the J call TRBJ2-7; 10 bases are shared with TRBD1. The CDR3 consists of 15 residues. Germline values: CDR1 MDHEN, CDR2 SYDVKM. V shed 5 bases, J shed 5 bases, and the junction held 9 bases outside the gene matches. CDR3 loop: CASSPQDRGSDEQYF. In DNA form, the CDR3 reads TGTGCCAGCAGTCCCCAGGACAGGGGGTCGGACGAGCAGTACTTC.

The table lists this clonotype with many counts. The rearrangement joins TRBV4-3 to TRBJ2-1, with 9 nucleotides matching TRBD2. J gave up 8 bases and V 5 bases, and 10 bases lay outside the gene matches. The CDR3 consists of 15 residues. The germline CDR1 and CDR2 sequences are LGHNA and YSLEER. CDR3 region: CASSEQLAGGYEQFF. CDR3 sequence (DNA): TGCGCCAGCAGCGAACAACTAGCGGGTGGCTATGAGCAGTTCTTC.

This clonotype was seen only a few times. Its ends do not fully match the called genes, so a read error is possible. The chain uses TRBV7-2 and TRBJ2-7; 8 bases agree with TRBD1. This CDR3 comprises 15 residues. Looked up from germline, CDR1 is SGHTA and CDR2 is FQGNSA. The CDR3 loop is CASSLAGTGSSEQYF. The CDR3 DNA reads as TGTGCCAGCAGCTTAGCCGGGACAGGATCCTCCGAGCAGTACTTC.

V usage is TRBV7-9 and J usage is TRBJ2-1, with D perhaps being TRBD1 or TRBD2 (5 bases each). Trimming left V 0 bases short and J 9 bases short, with 6 bases between. Per the germline V gene, CDR1 is SEHNR and CDR2 is FQNEAQ (reference sequence). CDR3 length equals 12 residues. CDR3 sequence: CASSLAGVEQFF. In DNA, the CDR3 is TGTGCCAGCAGCTTAGCGGGGGTTGAGCAGTTCTTC.